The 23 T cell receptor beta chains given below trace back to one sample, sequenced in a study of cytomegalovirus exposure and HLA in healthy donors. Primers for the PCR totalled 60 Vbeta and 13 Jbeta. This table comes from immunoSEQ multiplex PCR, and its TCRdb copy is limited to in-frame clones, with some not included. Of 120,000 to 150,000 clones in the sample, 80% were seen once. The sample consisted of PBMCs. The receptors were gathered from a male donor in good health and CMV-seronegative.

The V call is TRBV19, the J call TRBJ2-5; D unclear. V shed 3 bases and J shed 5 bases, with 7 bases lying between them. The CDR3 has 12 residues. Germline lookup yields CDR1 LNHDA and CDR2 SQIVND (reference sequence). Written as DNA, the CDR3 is TGTGCCAGTAGTATGTCCCAGGAGACCCAGTACTTC. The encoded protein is CASSMSQETQYF.

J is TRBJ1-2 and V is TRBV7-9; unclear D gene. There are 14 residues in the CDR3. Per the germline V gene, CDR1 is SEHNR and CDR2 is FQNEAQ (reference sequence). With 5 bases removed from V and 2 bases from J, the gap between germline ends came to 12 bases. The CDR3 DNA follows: TGTGCCAGCAGCCAAAAGGAGGGAAACTATGGCTACACCTTC. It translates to CASSQKEGNYGYTF. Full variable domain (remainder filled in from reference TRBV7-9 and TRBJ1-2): DTGVSQNPRHKITKRGQNVTFRCDPISEHNRLYWYRQTLGQGPEFLTYFQNEAQLEKSRLLSDRFSAERPKGSFSTLEIQRTEQGDSAMYLCASSQKEGNYGYTFGSGTRLTVV.

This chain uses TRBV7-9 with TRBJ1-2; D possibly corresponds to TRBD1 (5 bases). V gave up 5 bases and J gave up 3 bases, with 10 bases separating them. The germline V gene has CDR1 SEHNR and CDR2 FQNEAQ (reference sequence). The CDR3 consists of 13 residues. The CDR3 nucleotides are TGTGCCAGCAGCCCCCCGGGGGACTATGGCTACACCTTC. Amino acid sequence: CASSPPGDYGYTF.

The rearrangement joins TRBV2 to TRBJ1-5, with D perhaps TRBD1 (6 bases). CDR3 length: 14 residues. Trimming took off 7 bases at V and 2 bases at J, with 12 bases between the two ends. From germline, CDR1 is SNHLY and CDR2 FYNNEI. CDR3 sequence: CASTRGGGNQPQHF. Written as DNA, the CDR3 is TGTGCCAGCACTCGAGGGGGTGGCAATCAGCCCCAGCATTTT.

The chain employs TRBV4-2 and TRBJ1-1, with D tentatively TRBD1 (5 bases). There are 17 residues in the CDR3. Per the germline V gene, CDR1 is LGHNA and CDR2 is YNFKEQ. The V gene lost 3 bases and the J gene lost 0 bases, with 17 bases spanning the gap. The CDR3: CASSQGNLGLMNTEAFF. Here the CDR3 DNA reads TGTGCCAGCAGCCAGGGAAACCTGGGACTCATGAACACTGAAGCTTTCTTT.

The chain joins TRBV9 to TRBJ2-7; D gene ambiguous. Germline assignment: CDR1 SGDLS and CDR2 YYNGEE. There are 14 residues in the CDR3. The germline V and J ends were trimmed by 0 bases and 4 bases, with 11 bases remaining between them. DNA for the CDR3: TGTGCCAGCAGCGTAGTTGCAGATTCATACGAGCAGTACTTC. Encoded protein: CASSVVADSYEQYF.

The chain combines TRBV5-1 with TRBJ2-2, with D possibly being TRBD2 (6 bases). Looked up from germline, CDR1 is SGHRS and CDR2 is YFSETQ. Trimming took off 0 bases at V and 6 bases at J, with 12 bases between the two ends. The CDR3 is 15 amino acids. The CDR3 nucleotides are TGCGCCAGCAGCTTGGTAGCGGCAGCCTCCGGGGAGCTGTTTTTT. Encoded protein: CASSLVAAASGELFF.

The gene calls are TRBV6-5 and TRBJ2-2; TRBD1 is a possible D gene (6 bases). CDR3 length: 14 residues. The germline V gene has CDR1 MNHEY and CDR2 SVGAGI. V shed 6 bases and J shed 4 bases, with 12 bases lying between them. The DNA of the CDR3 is TGTGCCAGCAGAAATACAGGGTCCACCGGGGAGCTGTTTTTT. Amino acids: CASRNTGSTGELFF.

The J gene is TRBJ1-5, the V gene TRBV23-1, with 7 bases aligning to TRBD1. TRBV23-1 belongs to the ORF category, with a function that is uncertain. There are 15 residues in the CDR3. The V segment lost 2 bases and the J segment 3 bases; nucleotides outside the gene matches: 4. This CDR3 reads CASSQRDRYNQPQHF. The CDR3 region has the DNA TGCGCCAGCAGTCAAAGGGACAGATACAATCAGCCCCAGCATTTT.

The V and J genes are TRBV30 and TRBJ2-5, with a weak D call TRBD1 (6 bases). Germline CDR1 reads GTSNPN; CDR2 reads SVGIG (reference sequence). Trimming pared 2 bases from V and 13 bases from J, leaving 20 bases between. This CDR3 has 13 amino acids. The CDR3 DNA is TGTGCCTGGAGTATCGGACAGCCTTCGGCATCGTACTTC. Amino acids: CAWSIGQPSASYF.

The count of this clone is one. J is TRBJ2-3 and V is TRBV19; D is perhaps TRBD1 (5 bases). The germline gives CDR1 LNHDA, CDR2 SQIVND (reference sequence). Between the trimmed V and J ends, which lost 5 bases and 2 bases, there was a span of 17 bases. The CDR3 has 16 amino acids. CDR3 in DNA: TGTGCCAGTAGTCCCCTGACAGAGGCCTACACAGATACGCAGTATTTT. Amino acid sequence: CASSPLTEAYTDTQYF.

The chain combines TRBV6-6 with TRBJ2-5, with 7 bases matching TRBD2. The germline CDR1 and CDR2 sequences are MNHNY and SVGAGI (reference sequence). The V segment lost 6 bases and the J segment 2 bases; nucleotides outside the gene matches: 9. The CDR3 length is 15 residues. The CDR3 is CASRPGTGGQETQYF. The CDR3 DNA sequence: TGTGCCAGCAGGCCCGGGACGGGGGGTCAAGAGACCCAGTACTTC.

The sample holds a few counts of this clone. CDR3 bases: TGTGCCAGCAGTGCATTCACAGATACGCAGTATTTT. Its translation: CASSAFTDTQYF. This chain connects TRBV6-1 to TRBJ2-3, with D uncertain. CDR3 size: 12 residues. V lost 4 bases and J lost 2, with 4 bases in between. Germline CDR1 MNHNS, CDR2 SASEGT.

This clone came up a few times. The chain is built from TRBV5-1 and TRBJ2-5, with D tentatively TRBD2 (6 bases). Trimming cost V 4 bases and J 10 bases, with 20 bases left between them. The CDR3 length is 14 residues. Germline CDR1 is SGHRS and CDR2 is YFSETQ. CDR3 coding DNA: TGCGCCAGCAGCACCGGGACTTACTTGGGAGACCAGTACTTC. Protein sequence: CASSTGTYLGDQYF. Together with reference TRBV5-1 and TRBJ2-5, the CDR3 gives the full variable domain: KAGVTQTPRYLIKTRGQQVTLSCSPISGHRSVSWYQQTPGQGLQFLFEYFSETQRNKGNFPGRFSGRQFSNSRSEMNVSTLELGDSALYLCASSTGTYLGDQYFGPGTRLLVL.

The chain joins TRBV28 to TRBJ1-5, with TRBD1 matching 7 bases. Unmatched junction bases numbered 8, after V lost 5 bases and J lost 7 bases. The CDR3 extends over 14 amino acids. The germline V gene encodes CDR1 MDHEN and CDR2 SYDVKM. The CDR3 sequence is CASSTSTGLQPQHF. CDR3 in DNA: TGTGCCAGCAGTACCTCGACAGGGTTGCAGCCCCAGCATTTT.

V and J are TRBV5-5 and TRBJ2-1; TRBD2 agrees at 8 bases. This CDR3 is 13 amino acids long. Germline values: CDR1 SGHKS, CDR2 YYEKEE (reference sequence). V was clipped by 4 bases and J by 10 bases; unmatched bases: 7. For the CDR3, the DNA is TGTGCCAGCAGCGGACGGGGGGGCAACGAGCAGTTCTTC. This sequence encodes CASSGRGGNEQFF.

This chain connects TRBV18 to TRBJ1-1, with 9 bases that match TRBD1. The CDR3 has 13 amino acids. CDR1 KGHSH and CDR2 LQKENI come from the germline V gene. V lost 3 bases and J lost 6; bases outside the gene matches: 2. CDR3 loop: CASSPTGGSEAFF. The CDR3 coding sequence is TGTGCCAGCTCACCCACAGGGGGCTCTGAAGCTTTCTTT.

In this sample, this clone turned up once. The DNA of the CDR3 is TGTGCCAGCAGCTTGGCCGGTGGGAGGGGGAGCACAGATACGCAGTATTTT. Translation gives CASSLAGGRGSTDTQYF. The genes are TRBV5-4 and TRBJ2-3; D perhaps matches TRBD2 (7 bases). From germline, CDR1 is SGHNT and CDR2 YYREEE (reference sequence). V gave up 0 bases and J gave up 0 bases, with 14 bases separating them. CDR3 length: 17 residues.

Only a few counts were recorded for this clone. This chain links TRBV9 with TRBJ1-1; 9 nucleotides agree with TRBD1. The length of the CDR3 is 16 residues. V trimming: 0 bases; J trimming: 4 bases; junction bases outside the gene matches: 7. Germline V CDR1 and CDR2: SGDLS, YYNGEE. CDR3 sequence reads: CASSVGPGQGSTEAFF. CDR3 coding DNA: TGTGCCAGCAGCGTAGGACCGGGACAGGGATCCACTGAAGCTTTCTTT. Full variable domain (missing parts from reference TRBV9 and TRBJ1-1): DSGVTQTPKHLITATGQRVTLRCSPRSGDLSVYWYQQSLDQGLQFLIQYYNGEERAKGNILERFSAQQFPDLHSELNLSSLELGDSALYFCASSVGPGQGSTEAFFGQGTRLTVV.

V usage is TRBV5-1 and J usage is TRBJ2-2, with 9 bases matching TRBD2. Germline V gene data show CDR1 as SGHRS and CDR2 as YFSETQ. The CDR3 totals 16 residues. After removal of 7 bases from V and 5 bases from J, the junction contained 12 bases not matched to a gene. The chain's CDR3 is CASSLEGLAVTGELFF. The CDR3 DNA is TGCGCCAGCTCCCTGGAGGGACTAGCAGTGACCGGGGAGCTGTTTTTT.

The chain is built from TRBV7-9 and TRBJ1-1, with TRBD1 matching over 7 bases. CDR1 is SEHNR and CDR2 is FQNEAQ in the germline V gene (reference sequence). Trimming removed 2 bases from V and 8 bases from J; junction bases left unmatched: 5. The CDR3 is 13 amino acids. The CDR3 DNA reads TGTGCCAGCAGCTTAAGGCCGGACAGGGAAGCTTTCTTT. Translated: CASSLRPDREAFF.

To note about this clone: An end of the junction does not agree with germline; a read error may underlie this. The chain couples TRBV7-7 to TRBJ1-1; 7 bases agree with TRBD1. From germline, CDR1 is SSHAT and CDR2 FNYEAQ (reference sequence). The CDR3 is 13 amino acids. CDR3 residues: CASSPDRDTEAFF. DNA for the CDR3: TGTGCTAGCAGCCCCGACAGGGACACTGAAGCTTTCTTT.

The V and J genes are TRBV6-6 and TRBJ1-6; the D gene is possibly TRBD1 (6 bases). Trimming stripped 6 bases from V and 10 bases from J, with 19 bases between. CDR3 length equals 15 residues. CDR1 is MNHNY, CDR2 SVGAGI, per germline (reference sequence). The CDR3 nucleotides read TGTGCCAGCAGCTACGAAGGACAGCCCGGATCACCCCTCCACTTT. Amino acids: CASSYEGQPGSPLHF.